These 16 T cell receptor beta chains were all obtained from the same sample, sequenced in a study of T cells after yellow fever vaccination. In TCRdb, the 5' RACE reads were re-called with MiXCR into one record per CDR3 protein. The sample includes 300,000 to 400,000 distinct CDR3 sequences, more than 8.5% seen only once; the top ten take roughly 17%. Sequencing used PBMCs, obtained on the day of the first yellow fever vaccination. These TCRs come from a man aged 18 to 29 who received the YFV17D yellow fever vaccine.

This clonotype was found a few times. The chain combines TRBV20-1 with TRBJ2-1; D is ambiguous. V was cut by 5 bases and J by 6 bases, with 8 bases left in between. The CDR3 consists of 11 residues. CDR1 is DFQATT and CDR2 is SNEGSKA in the germline V gene (reference sequence). The chain's CDR3 is CSAPRTNEQFF. The DNA for the CDR3 is TGCAGTGCTCCCAGGACCAATGAGCAGTTCTTC.

This clonotype was seen only a few times. The V gene is TRBV20-1, the J gene TRBJ2-3; D ambiguous. V lost 2 bases and J lost 1, with 10 bases in between. Germline V gene sequence: CDR1 DFQATT, CDR2 SNEGSKA (reference sequence). This CDR3 is built from 14 residues. CDR3: CSARRQSGTDTQYF. CDR3 sequence (DNA): TGCAGTGCTAGACGGCAGTCTGGCACAGATACGCAGTATTTT.

This clonotype was seen a few times. J is TRBJ2-3 and V is TRBV29-1, with 13 bases identical to TRBD2. Germline-derived CDR1 and CDR2 are SQVTM and ANQGSEA. Unmatched junction bases numbered 6, after V lost 7 bases and J lost 2 bases. This CDR3 contains 15 residues. The CDR3 region is CSAGGTSGTTDTQYF. The CDR3 nucleotides are TGCAGCGCAGGAGGGACTAGCGGGACCACAGATACGCAGTATTTT.

This clonotype was counted a few times. The CDR3 region has the DNA TGCGCCAGCAGCCGCCGGGCCTCTGAAGCTTTCTTT. It specifies CASSRRASEAFF. The V and J genes are TRBV5-1 and TRBJ1-1; D gene unclear. CDR3 size: 12 residues. Trimming stripped 4 bases from V and 6 bases from J, with 10 bases between. The germline V gene has CDR1 SGHRS and CDR2 YFSETQ. The whole variable domain, remainder taken from reference TRBV5-1 and TRBJ1-1, is KAGVTQTPRYLIKTRGQQVTLSCSPISGHRSVSWYQQTPGQGLQFLFEYFSETQRNKGNFPGRFSGRQFSNSRSEMNVSTLELGDSALYLCASSRRASEAFFGQGTRLTVV.

This chain connects TRBV28 to TRBJ1-1, with D possibly matching TRBD1 (5 bases). Per germline, CDR1 MDHEN and CDR2 SYDVKM. The CDR3 consists of 12 residues. Trimming took off 9 bases at V and 8 bases at J, with 16 bases between the two ends. The CDR3 nucleotides read TGTGCCAGAACCCCAGGGCCGGGGGAAGCTTTCTTT. Protein sequence: CARTPGPGEAFF.

The rearrangement joins TRBV5-1 to TRBJ2-7; 10 bases are shared with TRBD1. The V and J ends lost 2 bases and 7 bases, in that order; junction bases with no gene match: 6. The CDR3 extends over 14 amino acids. Per the germline V gene, CDR1 is SGHRS and CDR2 is YFSETQ. CDR3 protein: CASSLGQGEREQYF. The CDR3 DNA reads TGCGCCAGCAGCTTAGGACAGGGGGAGAGGGAGCAGTACTTC. The full variable domain, with the rest looked up from reference TRBV5-1 and TRBJ2-7, is KAGVTQTPRYLIKTRGQQVTLSCSPISGHRSVSWYQQTPGQGLQFLFEYFSETQRNKGNFPGRFSGRQFSNSRSEMNVSTLELGDSALYLCASSLGQGEREQYFGPGTRLTVT.

J is TRBJ2-1 and V is TRBV7-6, with a weak D call TRBD2 (7 bases). Germline assignment: CDR1 SGHVS and CDR2 FNYEAQ. This CDR3 is 17 amino acids long. V dropped 1 base and J dropped 4 bases, with 17 bases sitting between them. CDR3 protein: CASSLGALRGGYNEQFF. As DNA, the CDR3 is TGTGCCAGCAGCTTAGGGGCCTTGAGGGGGGGTTACAATGAGCAGTTCTTC. Using reference TRBV7-6 and TRBJ2-1 for the parts outside the CDR3, the full variable domain is GAGVSQSPRYKVTKRGQDVALRCDPISGHVSLYWYRQALGQGPEFLTYFNYEAQQDKSGLPNDRFSAERPEGSISTLTIQRTEQRDSAMYRCASSLGALRGGYNEQFFGPGTRLTVL.

The V and J genes are TRBV4-1 and TRBJ1-1, with D uncertain. Per the germline V gene, CDR1 is MGHRA and CDR2 is YSYEKL. The V gene lost 1 base and the J gene lost 7 bases, with 7 bases spanning the gap. CDR3 size: 12 residues. CDR3 in DNA: TGCGCCAGCAGCCAAGGGGTTGATGAAGCTTTCTTT. This sequence encodes CASSQGVDEAFF.

This chain joins TRBV3-1 and TRBJ2-1; TRBD2 is a possible D gene (7 bases). The germline V gene has CDR1 LGHDT and CDR2 YNNKEL (reference sequence). V dropped 3 bases and J dropped 8 bases, with 17 bases sitting between them. This CDR3 spans 15 amino acids. The CDR3 coding sequence is TGTGCCAGCAGCCACGGGGGGCCTAGATTGGATGAGCAGTTCTTC. This encodes CASSHGGPRLDEQFF.

V is TRBV7-3 and J is TRBJ2-3, with TRBD2 matching 10 bases. The CDR3 has 16 amino acids. Germline assignment: CDR1 SGHTA and CDR2 FQGTGA. Trimming removed 5 bases from V and 4 bases from J; junction bases left unmatched: 9. The CDR3 DNA is TGTGCCAGCAGCCGAAGAGCGGGGGGGAGGGCAGATACGCAGTATTTT. Translating gives CASSRRAGGRADTQYF. Based on the CDR3 plus reference TRBV7-3 and TRBJ2-3, the full variable domain is GAGVSQTPSNKVTEKGKYVELRCDPISGHTALYWYRQSLGQGPEFLIYFQGTGAADDSGLPNDRFFAVRPEGSVSTLKIQRTERGDSAVYLCASSRRAGGRADTQYFGPGTRLTVL.

This clonotype was seen at least ten times. The chain joins TRBV29-1 to TRBJ2-1; D possibly corresponds to TRBD2 (7 bases). The V gene lost 1 base and the J gene lost 13 bases, with 14 bases spanning the gap. The CDR3 is 12 amino acids. CDR1 and CDR2 (germline): SQVTM, ANQGSEA. For the CDR3, the DNA is TGCAGCGTTGAAGTTGCGGGGGCAAATCAGTTCTTC. The encoded protein is CSVEVAGANQFF.

This clonotype was seen ten or more times. The rearrangement uses TRBV4-3 and TRBJ2-1; no reliable D call. V lost 0 bases to trimming and J lost 9 bases, with 15 bases between them. This CDR3 is built from 15 residues. Germline V CDR1 and CDR2: LGHNA, YSLEER. CDR3 amino acids: CASSQDSRNLGEQFF. In DNA, the CDR3 is TGCGCCAGCAGCCAAGATTCGAGGAACCTGGGTGAGCAGTTCTTC.

This clonotype was observed a handful of times. This sequence joins TRBV20-1 and TRBJ2-7; D gene ambiguous. Deletions cut 0 bases from V and 1 base from J, with 13 bases between. CDR1 is DFQATT and CDR2 is SNEGSKA in the germline V gene (reference sequence). The CDR3 covers 15 residues. DNA for the CDR3: TGCAGTGCTAGAGATCCTAAGGTAGGGTCCTACGAGCAGTACGTC. It specifies CSARDPKVGSYEQYV.

The chain is built from TRBV7-9 and TRBJ1-2; 7 bases align to TRBD1. The CDR3 is 15 residues long. The V gene end was trimmed by 5 bases and the J gene end by 7 bases; junction bases not matched to a gene: 13. Germline CDR1 is SEHNR and CDR2 is FQNEAQ (reference sequence). The chain's CDR3 is CASSAPSQGTAGYTF. For the CDR3, the DNA is TGTGCCAGCAGCGCGCCATCACAGGGGACGGCTGGCTACACCTTC.

This clonotype was counted a few times. This CDR3 is CASSLNRNSPLHF. Here the CDR3 DNA reads TGTGCCAGCAGCTTAAATAGAAATTCACCCCTCCACTTT. V usage is TRBV7-3 and J usage is TRBJ1-6; no firm D call. Trimming stripped 1 base from V and 7 bases from J, with 5 bases between. The CDR3 has 13 residues. Germline-derived CDR1 and CDR2 are SGHTA and FQGTGA.

This clonotype was recorded at least ten times. The rearrangement links TRBV7-3 to TRBJ2-1; D is possibly TRBD1 or TRBD2 (5 bases each). This CDR3 is built from 14 residues. The germline V gene encodes CDR1 SGHTA and CDR2 FQGTGA. Deletions cut 5 bases from V and 0 bases from J, with 8 bases between. The CDR3 nucleotides are TGTGCCAGCAGCCGGGGCGGCTCCTACAATGAGCAGTTCTTC. Translated: CASSRGGSYNEQFF.